One T cell receptor beta chain is described in this entry. Its antigen is not identified. This sample was taken from a study of post-analysis software for immune sequencing data. Unique molecular identifiers featured in each of the TCR beta cDNA libraries. TCRdb re-called the PCR reads with MiXCR, one entry per CDR3 protein. Here the sample spans approximately 690,000 distinct CDR3 sequences, roughly three fifths being singletons. Findings of the study overall: Among 5 or 6 TRBV segments more frequent in patients than controls were TRBV5-6, TRBV5-1 and TRBV20-1.

The CDR3 extends over 14 amino acids. Germline trimming cut 5 bases from V and 12 bases from J; bases unmatched to any gene: 6. This receptor was identified in a girl aged 2-10 years with multiple sclerosis. The rearrangement links TRBV12-3 or TRBV12-4 to TRBJ2-1; 14 nucleotides align to TRBD2. The sample consisted of blood. CDR3 bases: TGTGCCAGCAGTCCGGGACTAGCGGGGGCGGGGCAGTTCTTC. Its protein product is CASSPGLAGAGQFF.